The 11 T cell receptor beta chains below all came from one sample that was sequenced in a study of beta chain features in type 1 diabetes. What was sequenced were expressed TCRB transcripts, since all of the isolated RNA had been reverse transcribed. Some clones are missing from TCRdb's copy, which holds only in-frame ones; the method was immunoSEQ multiplex PCR. The sample contains over 700,000 clones, around a sixth of which appear only once. The sequenced sample was naive CD4+ T cells from blood. Receptors originate from a woman between 18 and 29 years old in good health.

The chain carries TRBV20-1 and TRBJ2-5; no definite D call. The CDR3 is 10 amino acids. V lost 3 bases, J lost 4 bases, and 3 bases lay in between. Germline CDR1 is DFQATT and CDR2 is SNEGSKA (reference sequence). The CDR3 loop reads CSASVETQYF. The CDR3 DNA reads as TGCAGTGCTAGTGTAGAGACCCAGTACTTC.

The chain employs TRBV5-1 and TRBJ2-5; tentatively, D is TRBD1 or TRBD2 (5 bases each). This CDR3 is 15 amino acids long. The V and J ends lost 4 bases and 3 bases respectively, with 16 bases between them. Germline values: CDR1 SGHRS, CDR2 YFSETQ. The CDR3 reads CASSPLSGRKETQYF. In DNA form, the CDR3 reads TGCGCCAGCAGCCCACTGTCGGGGCGCAAAGAGACCCAGTACTTC.

The chain joins TRBV2 to TRBJ1-1; D perhaps matches TRBD1 (5 bases). This CDR3 contains 14 residues. Germline CDR1 SNHLY, CDR2 FYNNEI. V lost 6 bases to trimming and J lost 1 base, with 12 bases between them. CDR3: CASRTGTENTEAFF. The CDR3 DNA is TGTGCCAGCAGAACCGGGACGGAGAACACTGAAGCTTTCTTT.

In the case of this clone: A junction boundary mismatches the germline segment, possibly from a read error. The chain joins TRBV5-6 to TRBJ2-2; D might be TRBD1 or TRBD2, each matching 5 bases. CDR1 is SGHDT, CDR2 YYEEEE, per germline. There are 15 residues in the CDR3. CDR3 region: CASSLGPLRGGELFF. CDR3 bases: TGTGCCAGCAGTTTGGGACCCCTACGGGGCGGGGAGCTGTTTTTT.

This clone was seen a few times. The gene calls are TRBV20-1 and TRBJ1-1; D is ambiguous. Germline V gene lookup returns CDR1 DFQATT and CDR2 SNEGSKA (reference sequence). V was pared by 0 bases and J by 4 bases, with 3 bases between. This CDR3 is 11 amino acids long. CDR3 sequence (DNA): TGCAGTGCTAGAGAACTCACTGAAGCTTTCTTT. Protein product: CSARELTEAFF.

The genes are TRBV2 and TRBJ2-1; 11 bases align to TRBD2. Trimming at V came to 5 bases and at J to 6 bases, leaving 9 bases not matched to a gene. CDR1 is SNHLY, CDR2 FYNNEI, per germline. CDR3 length: 16 amino acids. CDR3 nucleotide sequence: TGTGCCAGCAGTTCCCAACTAGCGGGAGTACTCAATGAGCAGTTCTTC. It specifies CASSSQLAGVLNEQFF.

The V call is TRBV7-2, the J call TRBJ2-5; D might be TRBD1 (5 bases). The CDR3 runs 16 residues. From germline, CDR1 is SGHTA and CDR2 FQGNSA. V was clipped by 5 bases and J by 5 bases, with 21 bases between them. The CDR3 loop reads CASSQEGARQGETQYF. CDR3 nucleotide sequence: TGTGCCAGCAGCCAAGAAGGGGCGCGTCAAGGGGAGACCCAGTACTTC.

The CDR3 loop reads CASRQENRGSQYF. CDR3 DNA sequence: TGTGCCAGCAGACAAGAGAATAGAGGGTCGCAGTATTTT. This chain joins TRBV28 and TRBJ2-3; D perhaps matches TRBD2 (5 bases). V lost 6 bases and J lost 10, with 17 bases in between. Germline V CDR1 and CDR2: MDHEN, SYDVKM. This CDR3 is built from 13 residues.

This clone was found a few times. The gene calls are TRBV18 and TRBJ2-2, with TRBD2 as a possible D gene (6 bases). Trimming removed 5 bases at V and 2 bases at J, with 9 bases between. The CDR3 loop spans 14 amino acids. From germline, CDR1 is KGHSH and CDR2 LQKENI. The CDR3 DNA is TGTGCCAGCTCATCGGGACTTAACACCGGGGAGCTGTTTTTT. Translating gives CASSSGLNTGELFF.

The chain employs TRBV19 and TRBJ2-3; no definite D call. Deletions cut 4 bases from V and 4 bases from J, with 12 bases between. The CDR3 is 14 amino acids. The germline CDR1 and CDR2 sequences are LNHDA and SQIVND (reference sequence). The CDR3 bases are TGTGCCAGTAGTACCCGGCCCGAGTCAGATACGCAGTATTTT. It translates to CASSTRPESDTQYF. Combining the CDR3 with reference TRBV19 and TRBJ2-3 gives the whole variable domain DGGITQSPKYLFRKEGQNVTLSCEQNLNHDAMYWYRQDPGQGLRLIYYSQIVNDFQKGDIAEGYSVSREKKESFPLTVTSAQKNPTAFYLCASSTRPESDTQYFGPGTRLTVL.

The table lists this clone with a few counts. The rearrangement joins TRBV2 to TRBJ1-5; D gene uncertain. This CDR3 region has 14 residues. Trimming stripped 5 bases from V and 7 bases from J, with 15 bases between. Germline V gives CDR1 SNHLY, CDR2 FYNNEI. The CDR3 nucleotides read TGTGCCAGCAGTCTGGGAGGTCAAGGACAGCCCCAGCATTTT. It yields the protein CASSLGGQGQPQHF.